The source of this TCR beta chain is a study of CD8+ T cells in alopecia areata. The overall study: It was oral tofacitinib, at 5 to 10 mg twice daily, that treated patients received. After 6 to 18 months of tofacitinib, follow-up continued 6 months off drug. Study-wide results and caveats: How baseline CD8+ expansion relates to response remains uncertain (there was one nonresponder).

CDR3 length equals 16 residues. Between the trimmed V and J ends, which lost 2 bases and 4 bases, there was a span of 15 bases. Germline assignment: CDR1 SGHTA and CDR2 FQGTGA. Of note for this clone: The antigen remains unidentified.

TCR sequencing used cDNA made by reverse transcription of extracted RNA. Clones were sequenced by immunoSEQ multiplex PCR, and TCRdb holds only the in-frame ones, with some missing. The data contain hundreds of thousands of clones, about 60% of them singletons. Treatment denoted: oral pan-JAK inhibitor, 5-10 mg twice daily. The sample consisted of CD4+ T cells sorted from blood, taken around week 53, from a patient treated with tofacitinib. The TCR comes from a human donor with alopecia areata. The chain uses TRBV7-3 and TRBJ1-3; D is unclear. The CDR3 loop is CASSLVSRGGGNTIYF. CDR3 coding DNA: TGTGCCAGCAGCTTAGTGTCTCGTGGAGGAGGAAACACCATATATTTT.